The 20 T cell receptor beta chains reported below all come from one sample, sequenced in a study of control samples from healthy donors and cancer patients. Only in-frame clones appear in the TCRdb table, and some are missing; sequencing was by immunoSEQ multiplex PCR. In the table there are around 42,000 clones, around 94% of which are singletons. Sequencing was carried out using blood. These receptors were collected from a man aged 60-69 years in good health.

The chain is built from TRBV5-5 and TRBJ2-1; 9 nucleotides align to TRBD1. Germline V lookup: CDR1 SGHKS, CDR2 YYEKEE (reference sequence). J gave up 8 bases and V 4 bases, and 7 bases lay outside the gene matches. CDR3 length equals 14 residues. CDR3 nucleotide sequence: TGTGCCAGCAGCCGGGAACAGGGGGCGGATGAGCAGTTCTTC. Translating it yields CASSREQGADEQFF.

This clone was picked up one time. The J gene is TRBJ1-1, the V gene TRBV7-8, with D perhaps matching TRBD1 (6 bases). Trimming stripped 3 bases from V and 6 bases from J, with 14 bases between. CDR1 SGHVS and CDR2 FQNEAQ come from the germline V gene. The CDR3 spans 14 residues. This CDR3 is CASSLGAIYPEAFF. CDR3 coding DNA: TGTGCCAGCAGCTTGGGGGCCATATACCCTGAAGCTTTCTTT.

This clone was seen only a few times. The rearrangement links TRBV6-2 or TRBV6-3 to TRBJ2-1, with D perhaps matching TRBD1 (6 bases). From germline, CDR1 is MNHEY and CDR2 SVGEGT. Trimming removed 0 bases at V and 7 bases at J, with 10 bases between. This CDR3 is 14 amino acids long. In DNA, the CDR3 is TGTGCCAGCAGTTACTCGACAGACAGGAATGAGCAGTTCTTC. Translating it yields CASSYSTDRNEQFF.

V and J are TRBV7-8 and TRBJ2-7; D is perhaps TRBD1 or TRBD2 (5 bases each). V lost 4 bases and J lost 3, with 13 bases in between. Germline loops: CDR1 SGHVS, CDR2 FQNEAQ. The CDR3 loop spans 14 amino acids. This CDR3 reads CASSSGPTHYEQYF. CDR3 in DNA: TGTGCCAGCAGCTCGGGACCGACTCACTACGAGCAGTACTTC.

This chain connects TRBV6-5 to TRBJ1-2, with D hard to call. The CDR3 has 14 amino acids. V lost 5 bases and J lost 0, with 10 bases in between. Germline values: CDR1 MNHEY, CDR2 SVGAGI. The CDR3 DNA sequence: TGTGCCAGCAGTCTACAGCCTCCTAACTATGGCTACACCTTC. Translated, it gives CASSLQPPNYGYTF.

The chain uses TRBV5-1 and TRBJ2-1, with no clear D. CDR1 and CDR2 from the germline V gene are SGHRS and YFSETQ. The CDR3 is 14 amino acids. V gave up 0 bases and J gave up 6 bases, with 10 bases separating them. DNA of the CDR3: TGCGCCAGCAGCTTGGCCCCACCGCCCAATGAGCAGTTCTTC. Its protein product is CASSLAPPPNEQFF.

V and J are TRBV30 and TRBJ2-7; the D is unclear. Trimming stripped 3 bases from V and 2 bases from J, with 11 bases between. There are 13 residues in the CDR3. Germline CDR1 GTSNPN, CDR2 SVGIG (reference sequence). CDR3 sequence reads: CAWRSPKTYEQYF. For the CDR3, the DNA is TGTGCCTGGAGATCCCCAAAAACCTACGAGCAGTACTTC.

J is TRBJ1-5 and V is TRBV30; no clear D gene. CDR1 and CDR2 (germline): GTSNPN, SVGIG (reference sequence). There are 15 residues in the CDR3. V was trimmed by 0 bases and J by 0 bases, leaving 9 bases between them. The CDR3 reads CAWSVSRHSNQPQHF. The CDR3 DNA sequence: TGTGCCTGGAGTGTAAGTCGGCATAGCAATCAGCCCCAGCATTTT.

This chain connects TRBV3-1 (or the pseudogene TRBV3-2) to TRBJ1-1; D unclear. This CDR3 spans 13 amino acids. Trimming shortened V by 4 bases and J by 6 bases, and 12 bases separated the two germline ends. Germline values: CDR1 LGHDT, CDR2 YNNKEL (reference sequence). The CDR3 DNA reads TGTGCCAGCAGCCCAATCCACGGGGCTGAAGCTTTCTTT. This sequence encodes CASSPIHGAEAFF.

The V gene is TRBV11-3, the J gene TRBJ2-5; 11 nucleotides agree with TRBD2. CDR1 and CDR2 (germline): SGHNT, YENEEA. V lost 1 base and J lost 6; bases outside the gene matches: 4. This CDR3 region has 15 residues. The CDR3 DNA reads TGTGCCAGCAGCTTAGTACTAGCGGGAGTAAAGACCCAGTACTTC. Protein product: CASSLVLAGVKTQYF.

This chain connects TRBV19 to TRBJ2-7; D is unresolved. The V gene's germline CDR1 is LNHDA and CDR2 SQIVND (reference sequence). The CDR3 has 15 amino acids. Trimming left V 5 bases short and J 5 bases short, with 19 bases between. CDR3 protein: CASSWGLGYSNEQYF. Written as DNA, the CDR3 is TGTGCCAGTAGTTGGGGTCTGGGCTACTCAAACGAGCAGTACTTC.

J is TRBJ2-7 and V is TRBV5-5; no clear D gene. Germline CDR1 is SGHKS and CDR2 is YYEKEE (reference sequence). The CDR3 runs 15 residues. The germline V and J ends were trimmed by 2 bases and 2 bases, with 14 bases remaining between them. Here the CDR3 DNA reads TGTGCCAGCAGCTTTAGGGAATATGGGGCCTACGAGCAGTACTTC. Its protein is CASSFREYGAYEQYF.

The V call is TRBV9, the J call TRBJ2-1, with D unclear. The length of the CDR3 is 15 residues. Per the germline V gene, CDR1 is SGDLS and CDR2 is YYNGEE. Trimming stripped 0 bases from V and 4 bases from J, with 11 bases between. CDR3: CASSVGPPLYNEQFF. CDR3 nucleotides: TGTGCCAGCAGCGTAGGACCCCCGCTGTACAATGAGCAGTTCTTC.

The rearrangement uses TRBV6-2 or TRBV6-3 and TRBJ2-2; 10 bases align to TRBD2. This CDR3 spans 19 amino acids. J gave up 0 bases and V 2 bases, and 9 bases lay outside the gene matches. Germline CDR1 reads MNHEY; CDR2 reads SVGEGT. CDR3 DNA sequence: TGTGCCAGCAGTTACCCCGGACTAGCGGTATCGTCGAACACCGGGGAGCTGTTTTTT. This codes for CASSYPGLAVSSNTGELFF.

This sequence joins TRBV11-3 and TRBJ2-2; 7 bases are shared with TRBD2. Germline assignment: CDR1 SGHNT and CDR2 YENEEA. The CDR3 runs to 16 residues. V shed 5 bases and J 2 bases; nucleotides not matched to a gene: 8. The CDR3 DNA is TGTGCCAGCAGCCAAACGGGACTAAGTAACACCGGGGAGCTGTTTTTT. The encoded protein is CASSQTGLSNTGELFF.

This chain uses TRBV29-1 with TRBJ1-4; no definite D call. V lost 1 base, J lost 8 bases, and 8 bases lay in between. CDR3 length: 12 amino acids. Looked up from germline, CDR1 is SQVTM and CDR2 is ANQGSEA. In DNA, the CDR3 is TGCAGCGTTGAAGGGCCCGACGAAAAACTGTTTTTT. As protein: CSVEGPDEKLFF. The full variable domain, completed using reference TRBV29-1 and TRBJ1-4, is SAVISQKPSRDICQRGTSLTIQCQVDSQVTMMFWYRQQPGQSLTLIATANQGSEATYESGFVIDKFPISRPNLTFSTLTVSNMSPEDSSIYLCSVEGPDEKLFFGSGTQLSVL.

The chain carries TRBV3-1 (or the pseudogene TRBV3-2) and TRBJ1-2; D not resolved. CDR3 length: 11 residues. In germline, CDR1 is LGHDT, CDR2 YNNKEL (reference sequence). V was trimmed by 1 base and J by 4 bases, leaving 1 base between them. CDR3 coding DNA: TGTGCCAGCAGCCAAGGCTATGGCTACACCTTC. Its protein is CASSQGYGYTF.

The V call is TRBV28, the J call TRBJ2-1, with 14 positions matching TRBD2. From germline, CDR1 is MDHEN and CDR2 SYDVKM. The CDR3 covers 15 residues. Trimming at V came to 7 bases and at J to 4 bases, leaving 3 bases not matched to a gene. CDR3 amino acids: CASIRTSGRYNEQFF. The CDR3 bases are TGTGCCAGCATCCGGACTAGCGGGAGGTACAATGAGCAGTTCTTC.

This CDR3 is CASGPRQGSSYEQYF. The CDR3 DNA sequence: TGTGCTAGTGGTCCGCGACAGGGGAGCTCCTACGAGCAGTACTTC. The V gene is TRBV12-5, the J gene TRBJ2-7; TRBD1 agrees at 8 bases. J was trimmed by 0 bases and V by 5 bases; bases with no gene match: 6. Germline CDR1 and CDR2: LGHNT and FRNRAP. The CDR3 sequence is 15 residues long.

The CDR3 protein is CASRLRPMGSQNYGYTF. The CDR3 DNA reads as TGTGCAAGTCGCTTAAGGCCCATGGGGTCCCAGAACTATGGCTACACCTTC. This chain joins TRBV12-2 and TRBJ1-2. TRBV12-2 constitutes a pseudogene. This CDR3 contains 17 residues.